This T cell receptor beta chain was sequenced for a study of cytomegalovirus exposure and HLA in healthy donors. Amplification used 60 Vbeta primers and 13 Jbeta primers. Authors' methods: Later work found 80 million or so unique TCR beta chains, with 9.5 million to 11 million shared. Clones were sequenced by immunoSEQ multiplex PCR, and TCRdb holds only the in-frame ones, with some missing. The V and J calls and the clone size are those of that table, but D and trimming were determined from the DNA. The data show under 150,000 clones, roughly 80% seen once. Germline values: CDR1 SGDLS, CDR2 YYNGEE. This CDR3 comprises 13 residues. The V end lost 2 bases, the J end lost 3 bases, and 8 bases lay between the germline ends. Notes on this clone: The antigen remains unidentified. The identical CDR3 is also encoded by other nucleotide sequences in the sample.

Findings and limits, study-wide: Immune exposure information comprised only CMV serostatus. At a 0.05 false discovery rate, a later analysis found approximately 17,000 TCR beta sequences to be associated with HLA alleles. With DRB1 most and HLA-C fewest, TCR association rates differed between HLA loci in a later analysis.

The TCR sequence derives from a middle-aged man in good health and CMV-seronegative. The genes are TRBV9 and TRBJ1-1; maybe TRBD1 (5 bases). Sequencing was done on a sample of PBMCs. The CDR3 reads CASSVGGDTEAFF. The CDR3 region has the DNA TGTGCCAGCAGCGTTGGGGGGGACACTGAAGCTTTCTTT.